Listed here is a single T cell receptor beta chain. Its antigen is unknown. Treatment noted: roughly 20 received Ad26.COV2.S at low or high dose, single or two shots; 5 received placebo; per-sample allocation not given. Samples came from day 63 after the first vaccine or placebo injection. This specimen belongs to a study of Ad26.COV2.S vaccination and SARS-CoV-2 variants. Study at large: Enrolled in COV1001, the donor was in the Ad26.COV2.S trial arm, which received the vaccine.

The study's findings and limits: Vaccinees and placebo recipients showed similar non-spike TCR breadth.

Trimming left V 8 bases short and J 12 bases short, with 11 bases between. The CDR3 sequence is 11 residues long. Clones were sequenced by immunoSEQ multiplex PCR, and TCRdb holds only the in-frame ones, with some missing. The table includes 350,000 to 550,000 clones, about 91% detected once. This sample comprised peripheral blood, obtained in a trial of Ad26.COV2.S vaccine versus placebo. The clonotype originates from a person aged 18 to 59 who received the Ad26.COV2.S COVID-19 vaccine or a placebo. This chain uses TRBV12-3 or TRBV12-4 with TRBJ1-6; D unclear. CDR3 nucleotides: TGTGCCAGCCCCGACCTTGGACCCCTCCACTTT. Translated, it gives CASPDLGPLHF.